This section outlines one T cell receptor beta chain sequence together with its context. There is no known antigen for this receptor. No quality values exist for individual bases; no much larger clone is one base distant. V loses 1 base at its end and J loses 1 base; junction bases beyond the gene matches: 4. The germline V gene yields MGHRA for CDR1 and YSYEKL for CDR2. The CDR3 covers 17 residues, taking in both the cysteine and the phenylalanine. Kept here is only the CDR3 DNA, which spans 51 bases and is read in frame from base 1. The cohort was made up of several hundred healthy bone marrow donors. At the time of sampling, every cohort member was nominally healthy, though immune exposures that went unrecorded were likely present. The donor was CMV seropositive and belonged to the group of some 290 seropositive cohort members. A peripheral blood sample was provided by each donor, and peripheral blood mononuclear cells were used for TCR beta sequencing. Genomic DNA was extracted from the blood cell samples with the Qiagen DNeasy Blood Extraction Kit.

This sample is drawn from a study of cytomegalovirus exposure and HLA in healthy donors (dated by TCRdb to the late 2010s). Describing the broader study: An earlier analysis of 550 to 700 of the donors reported approximately 290 Gb of sequence data and around 120 million unique TCR beta sequences from 150 million to 200 million T cells. A later genetic analysis used genome-wide SNP genotypes for about three fifths of the 666 donors, treating that subset as a discovery cohort. All discovery cohort repertoires had been generated using a single sequencing platform. HLA typing covered class I and class II loci at four-digit resolution. To predict cytomegalovirus infection status, the study brought together high-throughput TCR immunosequencing, statistical association of individual TCRs with disease status, and machine learning. Rather than using new phenotypic data, the later analysis identified candidate immune exposures from TCR beta sequences and from how often those sequences occurred across donors. The T cell repertoires of 550 to 850 subjects were profiled by immunosequencing and related to cytomegalovirus serostatus. Among 350 to 400 genotyped donors of the cohort, an average of around 240,000 unique TCR beta nucleotide sequences were sequenced per donor, roughly 20% of them non-productive. A later analysis re-examined previously published TCR beta repertoires from just over 650 donors and added high-resolution HLA genotyping to investigate patterns of TCR occurrence. Donor age, sex, ethnicity and CMV serostatus were collected together with the repertoire data. The study aimed to test whether cataloging public T cell receptors could reveal signatures of past pathogen exposure. Typing coverage differed by locus: A, B, C, DRB1 and DQB1 were typed in roughly 620-630 donors, DQA1 in 522, DPA1 in around 610, and DPB1 in 450 to 490. A separate validation cohort of roughly 110 different subjects was used in addition to the 666-subject first cohort. Among the roughly 390 genotyped donors, approximately 82% belonged to the genetic ancestry cluster associated with self-reported Caucasian donors. About five DR-DQ haplotypes were handled as single units for association and clustering because linkage in the cohort was strong. In an earlier analysis of 587 of the donors, high-throughput TCR beta sequencing was used to judge whether each TCR beta V gene segment behaved as functional or pseudogenic. An early release covering 550 to 700 HLA-typed donors comprised approximately 300 gigabases of sequencing data and about 90 million unique TCR sequences.

General findings and caveats noted by the study authors: A later analysis reported that several top co-occurrence clusters appeared linked to parvovirus B19, influenza, CMV and Epstein-Barr virus. Linkage disequilibrium might explain the correlated functional status among segregating V segments, but an unknown experimental factor could not be ruled out. Because counts were too low, around 17 rarely observed V segments, including chromosome 9 orphons, were left out of the earlier analysis of some 600 of the donors. A later analysis associated about 17,000 TCR beta sequences with specific HLA alleles at a false discovery rate of 0.05. In both the original and validation cohorts, the classifier was reported to diagnose cytomegalovirus status with high specificity and sensitivity. In a later analysis, the rate of TCR association differed among HLA loci, with DRB1 alleles having the most associated TCRs and HLA-C alleles having the fewest. According to the authors, the approach could potentially be generalized to other disease states and immunological phenotypes. Strong co-occurrence of HLA alleles, especially DR and DQ, made assigning TCR associations to individual alleles difficult. This cohort had only TCR beta chains sequenced, and the lack of alpha or paired-chain data limited which features could be detected. The presence/absence analyses assumed that sequencing depth was roughly uniform across donors, and that assumption may not be true. In a later genetic analysis, fewer N-insertions in productive TCRs were reported among donors in an Asian-associated ancestry cluster than the 666-donor mean. Most CMV-associated TCR beta chains appeared to be HLA-restricted in a later analysis, and the HLA associations seemed to be driven largely by CMV exposure. The sequencing pipeline was judged likely to have produced a cluster of highly shared sequence variants as a technical artifact. A further reported finding was that TCR beta sequences accurately predicted the HLA-A and HLA-B alleles for most subjects in the first cohort. The 87-base-pair reads could not distinguish some IMGT-functional V segments, including TRBV6-2 and TRBV6-3, so those segments were excluded. Because some donors lacked HLA typing at each locus, the association tests relied only on the typed subset. Most TCR sequences were seen in very few donors, while some public TCRs were found in many individuals. In an earlier analysis of about 600 of the donors, most TCR beta V segments appeared in productive rearrangements about 87% or about 30% of the time, broadly matching IMGT annotations. In vitro tests confirmed that a few of the cytomegalovirus-associated TCR beta chains recognize cytomegalovirus antigens. In a later genetic analysis, a missense DCLRE1C variant was associated with V-gene and J-gene trimming of TCR beta chains, and the association was replicated in an independent cohort. A total of 164 TCR beta chains were listed by the study as associated with cytomegalovirus. In a later analysis, HLA-associated TCR beta chains were found to be more clonally expanded and to have lower generation probabilities than equally common non-associated chains. For the cohort, immune exposure information was limited to CMV serostatus.

The library was prepared using the immunoSEQ multiplex PCR assay. The multiplex PCR relied on a mix of 60 forward primers for TCR Vbeta segments and 13 reverse primers for TCR Jbeta segments. The CDR3 region of rearranged TCR beta genes was amplified from genomic DNA by a multiplex PCR assay. Amplified TCR beta libraries were sequenced as 87-base-pair reads on the Illumina HiSeq System. The study's processing was this. Across the 670 or so repertoires, a later analysis counted 80 million or so unique TCR beta chains, roughly 11 million of which were shared by at least two donors. Raw reads were error-corrected and collapsed into unique sequences with a nearest-neighbor algorithm that merged closely related sequences to remove PCR and sequencing errors. V, D and J gene segments were assigned by aligning CDR3 sequences to IMGT reference sequences. For a sequence to be retained, a match of at least six nucleotides was required to both a V gene segment and a J gene segment. A rearrangement counted as productive if the CDR3 had no stop codons and remained in frame with V and J, and every other rearrangement counted as non-productive. Following IMGT convention, CDR3 was defined as the stretch from the second conserved V-encoded cysteine up to the conserved J-encoded phenylalanine. The earlier analysis of 500 to 600 of the donors excluded sequences that lacked an unambiguous match to a single V gene segment. In an earlier analysis of 587 of the donors, V segments were called functional above 56.7% productive rearrangements and were called segregating when the between-donor standard deviation exceeded 5%. A statistical classification framework was built for diagnosing cytomegalovirus status from the catalog of TCR beta chain sequences. V and J gene assignment, in a later analysis, came from comparing TCR nucleotide sequences with IMGT/GENE-DB human TR gene sequences. Using the TCRdist pipeline, a later analysis assigned CDR3 sequences along with most-parsimonious VDJ recombination scenarios. A later analysis defined each TCR beta chain by its CDR3 amino acid sequence plus V-gene family, and excluded reads lacking a unique V-gene family. In a later analysis, around 650 highly shared, low-generation-probability nucleotide sequences were removed to address suspected cross-contamination and a sequencing artifact. A later analysis calculated a clonal expansion index for each public chain from normalized within-repertoire ranks of inferred template counts. Generation probabilities in a later analysis came from a VDJ recombination model fitted to out-of-frame rearrangements, and those results were checked against IGoR. A later analysis scored TCR-TCR, TCR-HLA and TCR-CMV co-occurrence with hypergeometric tests, applying a repertoire-size bias correction to TCR pairs. A later analysis estimated false discovery rates by permuting HLA or CMV assignments 20 times. In a later analysis, co-occurring TCRs were grouped with DBSCAN, and TCRdist sequence similarity was added when clustering was performed within HLA-allele-positive subsets. Co-occurrence clustering excluded repertoires with fewer than 30,000 or more than 120,000 public chains, plus five with anomalous nucleotide sharing. Held by TCRdb, this immuneACCESS table contains in-frame sequences only and omits some clones. Under half of the omission traces to an unresolved V gene where checked; the cause of the rest is unknown. Clone size and the V and J calls come from that table; the DNA yielded D and trimming. The sample yields 100,000 to 150,000 clones; about 73% were counted once. The top ten clonotypes cover roughly 6.3% of the sample.

The sample was PBMCs. This clonotype was sampled from a woman between 50 and 59 years old in good health and CMV-seropositive. The chain joins TRBV4-1 to TRBJ2-2, with 9 central nucleotides matching TRBD2. The sequenced DNA: TGCGCCAGCAGCCAAGGACCGCGGGGGGGGAACACCGGGGAGCTGTTTTTT. It translates as CASSQGPRGGNTGELFF.